This T cell receptor (beta chain) derives from a study of T cells after somatic rescue of genetic block. This CDR3 is 16 amino acids long. Here immunoSEQ multiplex PCR was the method, and the copy in TCRdb shows in-frame clones only, minus some. The sample records roughly 58,000 clones, roughly 96% being singletons. V gene TRBV21-1 combines with J gene TRBJ2-2; the table's D call TRBD1 went unverified against the DNA. TRBV21-1 is marked as a pseudogene. The clonotype was recovered from a child under two years old. The sample taken for sequencing was peripheral blood mononuclear cells (PBMCs). The CDR3 DNA sequence: TGTGCCAGCAGCAAAGGTAACACCGCGAACACCGGGGAGCTGTTTTTT. This encodes CASSKGNTANTGELFF.